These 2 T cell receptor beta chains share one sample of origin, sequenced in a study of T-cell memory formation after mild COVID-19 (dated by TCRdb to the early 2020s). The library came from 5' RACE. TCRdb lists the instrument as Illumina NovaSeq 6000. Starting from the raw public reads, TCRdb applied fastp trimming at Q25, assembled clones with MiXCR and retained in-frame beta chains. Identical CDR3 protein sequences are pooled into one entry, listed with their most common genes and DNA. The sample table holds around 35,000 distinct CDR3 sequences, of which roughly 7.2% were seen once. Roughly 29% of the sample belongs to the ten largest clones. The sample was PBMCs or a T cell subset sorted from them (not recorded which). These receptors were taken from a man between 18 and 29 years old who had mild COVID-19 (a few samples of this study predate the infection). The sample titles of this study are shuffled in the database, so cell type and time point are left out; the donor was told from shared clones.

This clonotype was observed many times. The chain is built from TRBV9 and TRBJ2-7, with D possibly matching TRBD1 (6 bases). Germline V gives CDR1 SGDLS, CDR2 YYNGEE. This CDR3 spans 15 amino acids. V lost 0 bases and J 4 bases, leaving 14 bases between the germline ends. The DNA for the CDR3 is TGTGCCAGCAGCGTAGGATCGCAGGGGTCGTACGAGCAGTACTTC. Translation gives CASSVGSQGSYEQYF. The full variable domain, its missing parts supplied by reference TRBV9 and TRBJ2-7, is DSGVTQTPKHLITATGQRVTLRCSPRSGDLSVYWYQQSLDQGLQFLIQYYNGEERAKGNILERFSAQQFPDLHSELNLSSLELGDSALYFCASSVGSQGSYEQYFGPGTRLTVT.

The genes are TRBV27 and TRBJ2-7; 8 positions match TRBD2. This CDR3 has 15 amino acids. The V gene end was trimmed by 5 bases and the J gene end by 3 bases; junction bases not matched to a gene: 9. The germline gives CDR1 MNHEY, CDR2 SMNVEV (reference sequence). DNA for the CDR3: TGTGCCAGCAGTCCCCATAGCGGGGCAATCTACGAGCAGTACTTC. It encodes CASSPHSGAIYEQYF.